The clone carrying this T cell receptor beta chain occurred a few times. What it recognizes is unknown. The primer mix had 60 Vbeta and 13 Jbeta primers. Only in-frame clones appear in the TCRdb table, and some are missing; sequencing was by immunoSEQ multiplex PCR. The sample lists 75,000 to 80,000 clones, under 80% seen once, with roughly 4.5% in the top ten. The sample belongs to a study of cytomegalovirus exposure and HLA in healthy donors. The CDR3 is 12 amino acids. The ends were cut back, 7 bases at V and 5 bases at J, with 11 bases in the middle. The germline V gene has CDR1 MDHEN and CDR2 SYDVKM. General study points: A later analysis linked a missense variant in DCLRE1C to the trimming of TCR beta V and J genes. In a later analysis, compared with equally common non-associated chains, HLA-associated beta chains were more expanded. For most subjects, TCR beta sequences were reported to predict HLA-A and HLA-B alleles with accuracy.

The rearrangement uses TRBV28 and TRBJ2-5, with a weak D call TRBD2 (6 bases). This TCR derives from a man between 60 and 75 years old in good health and CMV-seropositive. The sample comprised PBMCs. As DNA, the CDR3 is TGTGCCAGCACGGGGGACCGCGAGACCCAGTACTTC. This codes for CASTGDRETQYF. Full variable domain (remainder filled in from reference TRBV28 and TRBJ2-5): DVKVTQSSRYLVKRTGEKVFLECVQDMDHENMFWYRQDPGLGLRLIYFSYDVKMKEKGDIPEGYSVSREKKERFSLILESASTNQTSMYLCASTGDRETQYFGPGTRLLVL.